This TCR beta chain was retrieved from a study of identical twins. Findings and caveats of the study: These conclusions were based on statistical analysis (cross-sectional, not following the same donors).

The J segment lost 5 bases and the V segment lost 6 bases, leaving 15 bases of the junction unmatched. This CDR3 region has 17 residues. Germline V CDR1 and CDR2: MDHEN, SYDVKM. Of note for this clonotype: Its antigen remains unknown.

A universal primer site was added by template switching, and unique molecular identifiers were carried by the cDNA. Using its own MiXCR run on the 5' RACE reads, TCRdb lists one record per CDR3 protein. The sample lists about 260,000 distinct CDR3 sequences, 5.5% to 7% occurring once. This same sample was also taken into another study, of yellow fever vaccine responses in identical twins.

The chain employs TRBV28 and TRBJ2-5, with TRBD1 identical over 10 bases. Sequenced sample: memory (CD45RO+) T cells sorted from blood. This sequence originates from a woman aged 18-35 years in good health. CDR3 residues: CASRGQGSGVSWETQYF. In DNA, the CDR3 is TGTGCCAGCAGGGGACAGGGGTCAGGGGTTTCCTGGGAGACCCAGTACTTC.